This is a list of T cell receptor beta chains from one sample in a study of vaccination effects on CD4 cells after COVID-19. TCRdb's table, derived via immunoSEQ multiplex PCR, lists solely in-frame clones and lacks some. The table lists about 22,000 clones, approximately 77% of them singletons. For these TCRs, the target antigens are not known. Sequencing was performed on CD4+ T cells from PBMCs cultured with HCoV-NL63 spike peptides, taken after COVID-19 vaccination. The receptor set was obtained from a human donor who received a COVID-19 vaccine. The CDR3 runs from the conserved cysteine through the conserved F or W. The D gene is left open where the match is weak. A clone size is listed for some rows: how often the clone was seen (once, few, many), or a class if it is expanded.

NA,TRBJ1-3,TRBD1,TRBV4-2,TGTGCCAGCAGCCATGCTTTTGGACAGGGAGGAAACACCATATATTTT,CASSHAFGQGGNTIYF
NA,TRBJ2-6,NA,TRBV6-4,TGTGCCAGCAGTGTGGAGGGACAGCCTACTGGGGCCAACGTCCTGACTTTC,CASSVEGQPTGANVLTF
NA,TRBJ1-2,NA,TRBV3-1/TRBV3-2,TGTGCCAGCAGCCAAGCCACAGCCTATGGCTACACCTTC,CASSQATAYGYTF
NA,TRBJ2-1,TRBD2,TRBV20-1,TGCAGTGCTAGTGATCCTAGCGGGGATAACAATGAGCAGTTCTTC,CSASDPSGDNNEQFF
NA,TRBJ2-1,TRBD2,TRBV11-2,TGTGCCAGCAGCTTACCAGCGGGGCCCGATGAGCAGTTCTTC,CASSLPAGPDEQFF
NA,TRBJ2-4,TRBD2,TRBV11-2,TGTGCCAGCAGCCCCCGGGGGGGTTCGATCATTCAGTACTTC,CASSPRGGSIIQYF
NA,TRBJ1-6,NA,TRBV12-3/TRBV12-4,TGTGCCAGCATGATTCCAGGGGCACCCCTCCACTTT,CASMIPGAPLHF
NA,TRBJ1-2,NA,TRBV18,TGTGCCAGCTCACCTTCGCGGGGATCGGAAGGCTACACCTTC,CASSPSRGSEGYTF
NA,TRBJ2-1,NA,TRBV18,TGTGCCAGCTCTCCGCAGGCCTCCTACAATGAGCAGTTCTTC,CASSPQASYNEQFF
once,TRBJ2-7,NA,TRBV18,TGTGCCAGCTCACCAGGGGTAAGCGAGCAGTACTTC,CASSPGVSEQYF
NA,TRBJ1-5,NA,TRBV24-1,TGTGCCACCAGCCGAGGCGGGGGGGCTTCGAGCAATCAGCCCCAGCATTTT,CATSRGGGASSNQPQHF
NA,TRBJ1-4,NA,TRBV14,TGTGCCAGCAGCCCCCTTGGGGGGACGAATAATGAAAAACTGTTTTTT,CASSPLGGTNNEKLFF
NA,TRBJ1-1,NA,TRBV6-5,TGTGCCAGCAGTTTTGGCCTGGAGAACACTGAAGCTTTCTTT,CASSFGLENTEAFF
NA,TRBJ1-3,NA,TRBV5-5,TGTGCCAGCAGCCGAACCGGAGACAGGTTCTCTGGAAACACCATATATTTT,CASSRTGDRFSGNTIYF
NA,TRBJ2-7,NA,TRBV18,TGTGCCAGCTCACCCAACCCTCCCGTCCTCCCCTACGAGCAGTACTTC,CASSPNPPVLPYEQYF
NA,TRBJ2-7,NA,TRBV7-2,TGTGCCAGCAGGGGGGAGCAGAACTCCTACGAGCAGTACTTC,CASRGEQNSYEQYF
NA,TRBJ1-2,NA,TRBV3-1/TRBV3-2,TGTGCCAGCAGCCACGGGGTCGACGGCTACACCTTC,CASSHGVDGYTF
NA,TRBJ2-3,NA,TRBV5-1,TGCGCCAGCAACGACCGCGCACTCACAGATACGCAGTATTTT,CASNDRALTDTQYF
NA,TRBJ2-3,TRBD1,TRBV9,TGTGCCAGCAGCTTAAAAGGGACAGGGGGCTCAGATACGCAGTATTTT,CASSLKGTGGSDTQYF
NA,TRBJ2-7,TRBD1,TRBV29-1,TGCAGCGTGACCGGGACAGGCTACGAGCAGTACTTC,CSVTGTGYEQYF
few,TRBJ2-2,NA,TRBV27,TGTGCCAGCAGTCTCGGAAGGGGTAACACCGGGGAGCTGTTTTTT,CASSLGRGNTGELFF
NA,TRBJ2-3,TRBD2,TRBV29-1,TGCAGCACCGGGGCTAGCGGGGGGGGGACAGATACGCAGTATTTT,CSTGASGGGTDTQYF
NA,TRBJ2-3,NA,TRBV5-1,TGCGCCAGCAGCTTGGACCAGAGCACAGATACGCAGTATTTT,CASSLDQSTDTQYF
NA,TRBJ2-5,TRBD2,TRBV27,TGTGCCAGCAGTTTATCCGCGGGAGTATTGGAGACCCAGTACTTC,CASSLSAGVLETQYF